This T cell receptor (beta chain) was documented in a study of cytomegalovirus exposure and HLA in healthy donors. V was pared by 6 bases and J by 3 bases, with 14 bases between. CDR3 length: 15 amino acids. Germline lookup yields CDR1 SGHAT and CDR2 FQNNGV. Primers: 60 Vbeta forward and 13 Jbeta reverse. Assay used: immunoSEQ multiplex PCR; TCRdb lists only in-frame clones, some missing. The ten most abundant clones cover roughly 3.8% of a sample with tens of thousands of clones. The TCR comes from a man aged 18 to 30 in good health and CMV-seropositive. The specimen sequenced was PBMCs. This chain links TRBV11-2 with TRBJ2-2; tentative D call: TRBD2 (6 bases). CDR3 in amino acids: CASSFISGDTGELFF. CDR3 in DNA: TGTGCCAGCAGTTTTATTTCGGGGGACACCGGGGAGCTGTTTTTT.